These 17 T cell receptor beta chains were all obtained from the same sample, sequenced in a study of blood T cell repertoires in COVID-19. Data came from immunoSEQ multiplex PCR; TCRdb stores just in-frame clones and leaves some out. The sample has under 200,000 clones; roughly 85% are singletons. The source material was peripheral blood. The receptors were sampled from a woman at least 80 years old with acute or convalescent COVID-19.

The V and J genes are TRBV12-3 or TRBV12-4 and TRBJ2-1; 8 nucleotides agree with TRBD2. The V gene end was trimmed by 8 bases and the J gene end by 5 bases; junction bases not matched to a gene: 5. The CDR3 is 13 amino acids. The CDR3 sequence: CASSGLANNEQFF. Written as DNA, the CDR3 is TGTGCCAGCTCAGGACTAGCCAACAATGAGCAGTTCTTC.

The chain combines TRBV3-1 (or the pseudogene TRBV3-2) with TRBJ1-5; 8 positions agree with TRBD1. The V segment lost 2 bases and the J segment 4 bases; nucleotides outside the gene matches: 1. CDR1 LGHDT and CDR2 YNNKEL come from the germline V gene (reference sequence). This CDR3 comprises 14 residues. CDR3 region: CASSQRQGNQPQHF. In DNA, the CDR3 is TGTGCCAGCAGCCAACGACAGGGGAATCAGCCCCAGCATTTT.

The genes are TRBV3-1 (or the pseudogene TRBV3-2) and TRBJ1-4; D unresolved. V shed 0 bases and J shed 8 bases, with 10 bases lying between them. CDR1 is LGHDT, CDR2 YNNKEL, per germline (reference sequence). This CDR3 contains 14 residues. The CDR3, as DNA: TGTGCCAGCAGCCAAGAAGGAGGTTACGAAAAACTGTTTTTT. It encodes CASSQEGGYEKLFF.

This chain joins TRBV18 and TRBJ1-2, with D uncertain. There are 14 residues in the CDR3. V lost 3 bases and J 4 bases, leaving 12 bases between the germline ends. CDR1 and CDR2 from the germline V gene are KGHSH and LQKENI. This chain's CDR3 is CASSPLEGFYGYTF. CDR3 DNA sequence: TGTGCCAGCTCACCTCTGGAGGGATTCTATGGCTACACCTTC. Using reference TRBV18 and TRBJ1-2 for the parts outside the CDR3, the full variable domain is NAGVMQNPRHLVRRRGQEARLRCSPMKGHSHVYWYRQLPEEGLKFMVYLQKENIIDESGMPKERFSAEFPKEGPSILRIQQVVRGDSAAYFCASSPLEGFYGYTFGSGTRLTVV.

As regards this clone: Other nucleotide sequences in the sample specify the same CDR3. This chain joins TRBV5-1 and TRBJ2-5, with a possible D match to TRBD1 (6 bases). V lost 0 bases to trimming and J lost 5 bases, with 14 bases between them. Germline lookup yields CDR1 SGHRS and CDR2 YFSETQ. This CDR3 region has 15 residues. CDR3 sequence: CASSLESGTWETQYF. In nucleotides, the CDR3 is TGCGCCAGCAGCTTGGAATCCGGGACATGGGAGACCCAGTACTTC.

The J gene is TRBJ1-5, the V gene TRBV6-5; D unclear. The CDR3 is 13 residues long. Trimming pared 6 bases from V and 0 bases from J, leaving 6 bases between. CDR1 and CDR2 from the germline V gene are MNHEY and SVGAGI. In DNA form, the CDR3 reads TGTGCCAGCAGAGCCCGTAGCAATCAGCCCCAGCATTTT. Residues: CASRARSNQPQHF.

This clone has a single count. The chain couples TRBV7-2 to TRBJ2-3; maybe TRBD2 (5 bases). Germline assignment: CDR1 SGHTA and CDR2 FQGNSA. The CDR3 has 14 residues. V was clipped by 3 bases and J by 3 bases, with 10 bases between them. Here the CDR3 DNA reads TGTGCCAGCAGCTTGCAACCGGGAACAGATACGCAGTATTTT. It encodes CASSLQPGTDTQYF.

The chain has TRBV4-2 and TRBJ2-5; 9 bases match TRBD2. CDR1 is LGHNA and CDR2 is YNFKEQ in the germline V gene. The CDR3 sequence is 19 residues long. V lost 2 bases, J lost 2 bases, and 15 bases stayed unmatched. The CDR3 region is CASSQPGLREGLPQETQYF. DNA for the CDR3: TGTGCCAGCAGCCAACCCGGGCTGCGGGAGGGCCTCCCTCAAGAGACCCAGTACTTC.

The chain recombines TRBV9 with TRBJ2-3; weak D call: TRBD2 (6 bases). The CDR3 runs to 14 residues. CDR1 SGDLS and CDR2 YYNGEE come from the germline V gene. Trimming took off 1 base at V and 4 bases at J, with 10 bases between the two ends. CDR3 protein: CASSVRGTPDTQYF. CDR3 nucleotides: TGTGCCAGCAGCGTACGCGGGACCCCAGATACGCAGTATTTT.

This clone was detected once. This chain links TRBV4-1 with TRBJ1-2; 8 nucleotides line up with TRBD1. This CDR3 is 15 amino acids long. V gave up 3 bases and J gave up 7 bases; unmatched junction bases: 10. Germline assignment: CDR1 MGHRA and CDR2 YSYEKL. The CDR3 nucleotides read TGCGCCAGCAGCCAGCCCGATCAGGGGGCGCGTGGCTACACCTTC. Amino acid sequence: CASSQPDQGARGYTF.

This clone was seen only once. The chain is built from TRBV19 and TRBJ2-7; 7 bases are a match to TRBD2. CDR1 is LNHDA, CDR2 SQIVND, per germline (reference sequence). This CDR3 spans 14 amino acids. The V gene end was trimmed by 4 bases and the J gene end by 5 bases; junction bases not matched to a gene: 8. CDR3 amino acids: CASSTTSRVHEQYF. As DNA, the CDR3 is TGTGCCAGTAGTACGACTAGCCGGGTCCACGAGCAGTACTTC.

V gene TRBV6-2 or TRBV6-3 combines with J gene TRBJ2-7; D is ambiguous. V was cut by 0 bases and J by 5 bases, with 5 bases left in between. From germline, CDR1 is MNHEY and CDR2 SVGEGT. The CDR3 covers 12 residues. CDR3 in amino acids: CASSYSRDEQYF. CDR3 bases: TGTGCCAGCAGTTACTCCCGGGACGAGCAGTACTTC.

This clone was observed a single time. This rearrangement joins TRBV6-7 to TRBJ1-1, with 9 nucleotides matching TRBD1. TRBV6-7 is an ORF for which the function is uncertain. The CDR3 runs to 14 residues. The V gene end was trimmed by 8 bases and the J gene end by 6 bases; junction bases not matched to a gene: 10. CDR3 bases: TGTGCCAGCGAAAAGGGACAGGGTGTATCTGAAGCTTTCTTT. Translated: CASEKGQGVSEAFF.

This chain uses TRBV28 with TRBJ1-2, with D possibly TRBD1 on 5 matching bases. Trimming left V 4 bases short and J 2 bases short, with 8 bases between. This CDR3 spans 13 amino acids. CDR1 and CDR2 from the germline V gene are MDHEN and SYDVKM. CDR3 bases: TGTGCCAGCAGTTCGTCAGGGAACTATGGCTACACCTTC. Its protein is CASSSSGNYGYTF.

The chain couples TRBV9 to TRBJ2-2; D is unresolved. CDR3 length: 14 residues. CDR1 is SGDLS and CDR2 is YYNGEE in the germline V gene. V lost 0 bases, J lost 6 bases, and 9 bases lay in between. CDR3 residues: CASSVVQFAGELFF. In DNA, the CDR3 is TGTGCCAGCAGCGTAGTACAGTTCGCCGGGGAGCTGTTTTTT.

The CDR3: CASSVLVRRLDNEQFF. Written as DNA, the CDR3 is TGTGCCAGCAGCGTATTAGTCCGGAGGCTGGACAATGAGCAGTTCTTC. This chain joins TRBV9 and TRBJ2-1; a weak D match, TRBD2 (5 bases). Trimming pared 1 base from V and 5 bases from J, leaving 16 bases between. The germline CDR1 and CDR2 sequences are SGDLS and YYNGEE. This CDR3 comprises 16 residues.

The J gene is TRBJ1-2, the V gene TRBV28; weak D call: TRBD1 (6 bases). This CDR3 region has 14 residues. Trimming shortened V by 11 bases and J by 3 bases, and 19 bases separated the two germline ends. Germline CDR1 is MDHEN and CDR2 is SYDVKM. CDR3 sequence: CASGGWGRDYGYTF. In DNA, the CDR3 is TGTGCCTCCGGGGGGTGGGGGCGCGACTATGGCTACACCTTC.